The clone carrying this T cell receptor beta chain has more than one count but fewer than ten. No antigen is known for it. From the RT-PCR reads, TCRdb called clonotypes with MiXCR, one entry per CDR3 protein. The top ten hold roughly 11% of the sample, which has a few hundred thousand distinct CDR3 sequences, 14% seen once. These data are taken from a study of response to subunit inactivated influenza vaccine. Study conclusions and caveats: The authors proposed limited new T cell recruitment per seasonal influenza vaccination.

Germline V CDR1 and CDR2: SGHKS, YYEKEE (reference sequence). The CDR3 extends over 15 amino acids. V shed 2 bases, J shed 5 bases, and the junction held 8 bases outside the gene matches. This TCR came from a man in his fifties or sixties who received an inactivated influenza vaccine. Specimen: PBMCs from blood, collected about 12 days after vaccination. The chain carries TRBV5-5 and TRBJ1-2, with TRBD1 identical over 8 bases. CDR3 region: CASSLATDRVYGYTF. Here the CDR3 DNA reads TGTGCCAGCAGCTTAGCGACGGACAGGGTATATGGCTACACCTTC.